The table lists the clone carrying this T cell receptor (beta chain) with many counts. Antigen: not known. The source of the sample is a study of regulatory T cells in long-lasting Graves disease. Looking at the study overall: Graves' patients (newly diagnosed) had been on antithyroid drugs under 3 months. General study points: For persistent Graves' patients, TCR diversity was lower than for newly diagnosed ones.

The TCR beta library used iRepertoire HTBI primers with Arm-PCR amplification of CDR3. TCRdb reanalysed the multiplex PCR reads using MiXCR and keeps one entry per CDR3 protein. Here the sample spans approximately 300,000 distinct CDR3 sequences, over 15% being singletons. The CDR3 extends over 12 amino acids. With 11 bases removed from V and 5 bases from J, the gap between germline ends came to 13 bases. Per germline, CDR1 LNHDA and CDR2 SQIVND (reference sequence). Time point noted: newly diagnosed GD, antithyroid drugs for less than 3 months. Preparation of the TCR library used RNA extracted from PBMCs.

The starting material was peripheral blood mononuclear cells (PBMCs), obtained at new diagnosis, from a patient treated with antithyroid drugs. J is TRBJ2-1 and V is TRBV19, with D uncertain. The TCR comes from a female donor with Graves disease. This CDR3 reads CAAAERDNEQFF. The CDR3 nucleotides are TGTGCCGCTGCGGAGCGAGACAATGAGCAGTTCTTC. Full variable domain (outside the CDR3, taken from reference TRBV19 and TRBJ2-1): DGGITQSPKYLFRKEGQNVTLSCEQNLNHDAMYWYRQDPGQGLRLIYYSQIVNDFQKGDIAEGYSVSREKKESFPLTVTSAQKNPTAFYLCAAAERDNEQFFGPGTRLTVL.